Following are 15 T cell receptor beta chains from one sample sequenced in a study of response to subunit inactivated influenza vaccine (dated by TCRdb to the late 2010s). The library relied on RT-PCR. TCRdb lists the instrument as Illumina HiSeq 2500. TCRdb reprocessing: public reads trimmed at Q25 with fastp, clones called with MiXCR, in-frame beta chains kept. Each record represents a unique CDR3 protein, reported with the most common genes and DNA among its rows. This sample has about 800,000 distinct CDR3 sequences in its table, and 21% of those were observed once. Roughly 10% of the sample comes from the top ten. The source material was PBMCs from blood, sampled about 5 days after vaccination. The receptors come from a man between 50 and 59 years old who received an inactivated influenza vaccine. Donor details come from another sample of the same person, matched by shared clones.

This chain connects TRBV5-1 to TRBJ2-2; possible D gene TRBD2, 6 bases. CDR1 is SGHRS and CDR2 is YFSETQ in the germline V gene. This CDR3 has 15 residues. The V end was cut by 4 bases, the J end by 3 bases, with 13 bases between. CDR3 coding DNA: TGCGCCAGCAGCCCCCGGGAGCAGGACACCGGGGAGCTGTTTTTT. Translating it yields CASSPREQDTGELFF.

This clonotype was found a few times. The chain combines TRBV29-1 with TRBJ1-4; perhaps TRBD1 as D (5 bases). CDR3 size: 14 residues. Germline V gene sequence: CDR1 SQVTM, CDR2 ANQGSEA. V lost 7 bases and J lost 5, with 17 bases in between. In DNA, the CDR3 is TGCAGCGGTCTGAGCGGGCAGGGAAATGAAAAACTGTTTTTT. Protein product: CSGLSGQGNEKLFF.

V and J are TRBV30 and TRBJ2-2; maybe TRBD2 (6 bases). V gave up 3 bases and J gave up 7 bases, with 9 bases separating them. The germline gives CDR1 GTSNPN, CDR2 SVGIG (reference sequence). The length of the CDR3 is 12 residues. The CDR3 loop is CAWRGTVGELFF. CDR3 DNA: TGTGCCTGGAGGGGGACTGTCGGGGAGCTGTTTTTT.

In its sample, this clonotype was seen a few times. The chain couples TRBV7-8 to TRBJ2-3; the match to TRBD2 covers 7 bases. The J segment lost 4 bases and the V segment lost 1 base, leaving 8 bases of the junction unmatched. Germline CDR1 is SGHVS and CDR2 is FQNEAQ. This CDR3 comprises 16 residues. The CDR3 region has the DNA TGTGCCAGCAGCTTAGTGGGCGGGAGTAGGGCAGATACGCAGTATTTT. Translating gives CASSLVGGSRADTQYF. Complete variable domain (other parts from reference TRBV7-8 and TRBJ2-3): GAGVSQSPRYKVAKRGQDVALRCDPISGHVSLFWYQQALGQGPEFLTYFQNEAQLDKSGLPSDRFFAERPEGSVSTLKIQRTQQEDSAVYLCASSLVGGSRADTQYFGPGTRLTVL.

This clonotype was counted between two and nine times. The chain joins TRBV3-1 to TRBJ1-3; the D is unclear. From germline, CDR1 is LGHDT and CDR2 YNNKEL (reference sequence). This CDR3 has 15 residues. V gave up 1 base and J gave up 0 bases, with 7 bases separating them. The CDR3 DNA reads TGTGCCAGCAGCCAAGCCGGCTTCTCTGGAAACACCATATATTTT. It yields the protein CASSQAGFSGNTIYF. Based on the CDR3 plus reference TRBV3-1 and TRBJ1-3, the full variable domain is DTAVSQTPKYLVTQMGNDKSIKCEQNLGHDTMYWYKQDSKKFLKIMFSYNNKELIINETVPNRFSPKSPDKAHLNLHINSLELGDSAVYFCASSQAGFSGNTIYFGEGSWLTVV.

This clonotype was detected only a few times. V and J are TRBV27 and TRBJ2-3; either TRBD1 or TRBD2 may fit D (6 bases each). Deletions cut 2 bases from V and 1 base from J, with 16 bases between. The CDR3 runs to 17 residues. Germline-derived CDR1 and CDR2 are MNHEY and SMNVEV (reference sequence). Written as DNA, the CDR3 is TGTGCCAGCAGTTTAGGGGGCGGGGCCCATGGCACAGATACGCAGTATTTT. This encodes CASSLGGGAHGTDTQYF.

This clonotype was observed a handful of times. This chain uses TRBV7-2 with TRBJ1-6; D is perhaps TRBD1 (6 bases). The V gene lost 4 bases and the J gene lost 7 bases, with 14 bases spanning the gap. This CDR3 contains 15 residues. The germline V gene encodes CDR1 SGHTA and CDR2 FQGNSA. The CDR3 DNA reads as TGTGCCAGCAGCTCATCAGGGGTCGAGAATTCACCCCTCCACTTT. It translates to CASSSSGVENSPLHF.

This clonotype was observed a handful of times. The J gene is TRBJ1-6, the V gene TRBV7-9; D gene uncertain. This CDR3 has 15 residues. CDR1 is SEHNR, CDR2 FQNEAQ, per germline (reference sequence). V gave up 2 bases and J gave up 6 bases, with 11 bases separating them. The CDR3 DNA reads TGTGCCAGCAGCTTATTCGGCGAGGCTAATTCACCCCTCCACTTT. The encoded protein is CASSLFGEANSPLHF.

This clonotype was counted a few times. The chain has TRBV20-1 and TRBJ2-3; the match to TRBD1 covers 10 bases. J gave up 8 bases and V 6 bases, and 14 bases lay outside the gene matches. Germline CDR1 DFQATT, CDR2 SNEGSKA (reference sequence). This CDR3 is 15 amino acids long. For the CDR3, the DNA is TGCAGTGCCACGAGACAGGGGGCAGCCGTTGGTACGCAGTATTTT. Translating it yields CSATRQGAAVGTQYF.

The V call is TRBV5-5, the J call TRBJ2-2; D is perhaps TRBD1 (6 bases). The V end was cut by 4 bases, the J end by 7 bases, with 17 bases between. There are 15 residues in the CDR3. Germline assignment: CDR1 SGHKS and CDR2 YYEKEE (reference sequence). CDR3 sequence reads: CASSIGQTTGGELFF. CDR3 bases: TGTGCCAGCAGCATCGGACAGACGACGGGCGGGGAGCTGTTTTTT.

In this sample, this clonotype turned up a few times. The chain carries TRBV2 and TRBJ2-7, with D possibly being TRBD1 (5 bases). The CDR3 sequence is 14 residues long. V lost 5 bases and J lost 6, with 17 bases in between. CDR1 and CDR2 (germline): SNHLY, FYNNEI. As DNA, the CDR3 is TGTGCCAGCAGTCTTGGGGCCACGTCCCCCGAGCAGTACTTC. It codes for CASSLGATSPEQYF.

The chain has TRBV12-3 or TRBV12-4 and TRBJ1-1, with no clear D. The length of the CDR3 is 14 residues. Trimming took off 3 bases at V and 3 bases at J, with 11 bases between the two ends. CDR3 loop: CASSFSRAYTEAFF. The CDR3 coding sequence is TGTGCCAGCAGTTTTTCGAGAGCGTACACTGAAGCTTTCTTT.

The chain has TRBV9 and TRBJ1-2, with a tentative D call TRBD1 (6 bases). V was cut by 4 bases and J by 4 bases, with 14 bases left in between. There are 14 residues in the CDR3. Germline CDR1 and CDR2: SGDLS and YYNGEE. In DNA form, the CDR3 reads TGTGCCAGCAGCCGGACTACAGGGACCTATGGCTACACCTTC. Translation gives CASSRTTGTYGYTF.

The chain uses TRBV20-1 and TRBJ2-3; 10 bases map to TRBD2. With V trimmed by 3 bases and J by 4 bases, 7 bases remained unmatched. Per germline, CDR1 DFQATT and CDR2 SNEGSKA (reference sequence). The CDR3 extends over 15 amino acids. CDR3 nucleotide sequence: TGCAGTGCTAGCGCCGGGACTAGCGCCGCAGATACGCAGTATTTT. Protein sequence: CSASAGTSAADTQYF.

This clonotype was counted between two and nine times. The chain is built from TRBV6-1 and TRBJ1-1, with D maybe TRBD1 (6 bases). The V gene lost 6 bases and the J gene lost 0 bases, with 11 bases spanning the gap. This CDR3 has 14 amino acids. Germline CDR1 is MNHNS and CDR2 is SASEGT. The CDR3 DNA reads as TGTGCCAGCAGGCCCGGGACAATGAACACTGAAGCTTTCTTT. Amino acid sequence: CASRPGTMNTEAFF.